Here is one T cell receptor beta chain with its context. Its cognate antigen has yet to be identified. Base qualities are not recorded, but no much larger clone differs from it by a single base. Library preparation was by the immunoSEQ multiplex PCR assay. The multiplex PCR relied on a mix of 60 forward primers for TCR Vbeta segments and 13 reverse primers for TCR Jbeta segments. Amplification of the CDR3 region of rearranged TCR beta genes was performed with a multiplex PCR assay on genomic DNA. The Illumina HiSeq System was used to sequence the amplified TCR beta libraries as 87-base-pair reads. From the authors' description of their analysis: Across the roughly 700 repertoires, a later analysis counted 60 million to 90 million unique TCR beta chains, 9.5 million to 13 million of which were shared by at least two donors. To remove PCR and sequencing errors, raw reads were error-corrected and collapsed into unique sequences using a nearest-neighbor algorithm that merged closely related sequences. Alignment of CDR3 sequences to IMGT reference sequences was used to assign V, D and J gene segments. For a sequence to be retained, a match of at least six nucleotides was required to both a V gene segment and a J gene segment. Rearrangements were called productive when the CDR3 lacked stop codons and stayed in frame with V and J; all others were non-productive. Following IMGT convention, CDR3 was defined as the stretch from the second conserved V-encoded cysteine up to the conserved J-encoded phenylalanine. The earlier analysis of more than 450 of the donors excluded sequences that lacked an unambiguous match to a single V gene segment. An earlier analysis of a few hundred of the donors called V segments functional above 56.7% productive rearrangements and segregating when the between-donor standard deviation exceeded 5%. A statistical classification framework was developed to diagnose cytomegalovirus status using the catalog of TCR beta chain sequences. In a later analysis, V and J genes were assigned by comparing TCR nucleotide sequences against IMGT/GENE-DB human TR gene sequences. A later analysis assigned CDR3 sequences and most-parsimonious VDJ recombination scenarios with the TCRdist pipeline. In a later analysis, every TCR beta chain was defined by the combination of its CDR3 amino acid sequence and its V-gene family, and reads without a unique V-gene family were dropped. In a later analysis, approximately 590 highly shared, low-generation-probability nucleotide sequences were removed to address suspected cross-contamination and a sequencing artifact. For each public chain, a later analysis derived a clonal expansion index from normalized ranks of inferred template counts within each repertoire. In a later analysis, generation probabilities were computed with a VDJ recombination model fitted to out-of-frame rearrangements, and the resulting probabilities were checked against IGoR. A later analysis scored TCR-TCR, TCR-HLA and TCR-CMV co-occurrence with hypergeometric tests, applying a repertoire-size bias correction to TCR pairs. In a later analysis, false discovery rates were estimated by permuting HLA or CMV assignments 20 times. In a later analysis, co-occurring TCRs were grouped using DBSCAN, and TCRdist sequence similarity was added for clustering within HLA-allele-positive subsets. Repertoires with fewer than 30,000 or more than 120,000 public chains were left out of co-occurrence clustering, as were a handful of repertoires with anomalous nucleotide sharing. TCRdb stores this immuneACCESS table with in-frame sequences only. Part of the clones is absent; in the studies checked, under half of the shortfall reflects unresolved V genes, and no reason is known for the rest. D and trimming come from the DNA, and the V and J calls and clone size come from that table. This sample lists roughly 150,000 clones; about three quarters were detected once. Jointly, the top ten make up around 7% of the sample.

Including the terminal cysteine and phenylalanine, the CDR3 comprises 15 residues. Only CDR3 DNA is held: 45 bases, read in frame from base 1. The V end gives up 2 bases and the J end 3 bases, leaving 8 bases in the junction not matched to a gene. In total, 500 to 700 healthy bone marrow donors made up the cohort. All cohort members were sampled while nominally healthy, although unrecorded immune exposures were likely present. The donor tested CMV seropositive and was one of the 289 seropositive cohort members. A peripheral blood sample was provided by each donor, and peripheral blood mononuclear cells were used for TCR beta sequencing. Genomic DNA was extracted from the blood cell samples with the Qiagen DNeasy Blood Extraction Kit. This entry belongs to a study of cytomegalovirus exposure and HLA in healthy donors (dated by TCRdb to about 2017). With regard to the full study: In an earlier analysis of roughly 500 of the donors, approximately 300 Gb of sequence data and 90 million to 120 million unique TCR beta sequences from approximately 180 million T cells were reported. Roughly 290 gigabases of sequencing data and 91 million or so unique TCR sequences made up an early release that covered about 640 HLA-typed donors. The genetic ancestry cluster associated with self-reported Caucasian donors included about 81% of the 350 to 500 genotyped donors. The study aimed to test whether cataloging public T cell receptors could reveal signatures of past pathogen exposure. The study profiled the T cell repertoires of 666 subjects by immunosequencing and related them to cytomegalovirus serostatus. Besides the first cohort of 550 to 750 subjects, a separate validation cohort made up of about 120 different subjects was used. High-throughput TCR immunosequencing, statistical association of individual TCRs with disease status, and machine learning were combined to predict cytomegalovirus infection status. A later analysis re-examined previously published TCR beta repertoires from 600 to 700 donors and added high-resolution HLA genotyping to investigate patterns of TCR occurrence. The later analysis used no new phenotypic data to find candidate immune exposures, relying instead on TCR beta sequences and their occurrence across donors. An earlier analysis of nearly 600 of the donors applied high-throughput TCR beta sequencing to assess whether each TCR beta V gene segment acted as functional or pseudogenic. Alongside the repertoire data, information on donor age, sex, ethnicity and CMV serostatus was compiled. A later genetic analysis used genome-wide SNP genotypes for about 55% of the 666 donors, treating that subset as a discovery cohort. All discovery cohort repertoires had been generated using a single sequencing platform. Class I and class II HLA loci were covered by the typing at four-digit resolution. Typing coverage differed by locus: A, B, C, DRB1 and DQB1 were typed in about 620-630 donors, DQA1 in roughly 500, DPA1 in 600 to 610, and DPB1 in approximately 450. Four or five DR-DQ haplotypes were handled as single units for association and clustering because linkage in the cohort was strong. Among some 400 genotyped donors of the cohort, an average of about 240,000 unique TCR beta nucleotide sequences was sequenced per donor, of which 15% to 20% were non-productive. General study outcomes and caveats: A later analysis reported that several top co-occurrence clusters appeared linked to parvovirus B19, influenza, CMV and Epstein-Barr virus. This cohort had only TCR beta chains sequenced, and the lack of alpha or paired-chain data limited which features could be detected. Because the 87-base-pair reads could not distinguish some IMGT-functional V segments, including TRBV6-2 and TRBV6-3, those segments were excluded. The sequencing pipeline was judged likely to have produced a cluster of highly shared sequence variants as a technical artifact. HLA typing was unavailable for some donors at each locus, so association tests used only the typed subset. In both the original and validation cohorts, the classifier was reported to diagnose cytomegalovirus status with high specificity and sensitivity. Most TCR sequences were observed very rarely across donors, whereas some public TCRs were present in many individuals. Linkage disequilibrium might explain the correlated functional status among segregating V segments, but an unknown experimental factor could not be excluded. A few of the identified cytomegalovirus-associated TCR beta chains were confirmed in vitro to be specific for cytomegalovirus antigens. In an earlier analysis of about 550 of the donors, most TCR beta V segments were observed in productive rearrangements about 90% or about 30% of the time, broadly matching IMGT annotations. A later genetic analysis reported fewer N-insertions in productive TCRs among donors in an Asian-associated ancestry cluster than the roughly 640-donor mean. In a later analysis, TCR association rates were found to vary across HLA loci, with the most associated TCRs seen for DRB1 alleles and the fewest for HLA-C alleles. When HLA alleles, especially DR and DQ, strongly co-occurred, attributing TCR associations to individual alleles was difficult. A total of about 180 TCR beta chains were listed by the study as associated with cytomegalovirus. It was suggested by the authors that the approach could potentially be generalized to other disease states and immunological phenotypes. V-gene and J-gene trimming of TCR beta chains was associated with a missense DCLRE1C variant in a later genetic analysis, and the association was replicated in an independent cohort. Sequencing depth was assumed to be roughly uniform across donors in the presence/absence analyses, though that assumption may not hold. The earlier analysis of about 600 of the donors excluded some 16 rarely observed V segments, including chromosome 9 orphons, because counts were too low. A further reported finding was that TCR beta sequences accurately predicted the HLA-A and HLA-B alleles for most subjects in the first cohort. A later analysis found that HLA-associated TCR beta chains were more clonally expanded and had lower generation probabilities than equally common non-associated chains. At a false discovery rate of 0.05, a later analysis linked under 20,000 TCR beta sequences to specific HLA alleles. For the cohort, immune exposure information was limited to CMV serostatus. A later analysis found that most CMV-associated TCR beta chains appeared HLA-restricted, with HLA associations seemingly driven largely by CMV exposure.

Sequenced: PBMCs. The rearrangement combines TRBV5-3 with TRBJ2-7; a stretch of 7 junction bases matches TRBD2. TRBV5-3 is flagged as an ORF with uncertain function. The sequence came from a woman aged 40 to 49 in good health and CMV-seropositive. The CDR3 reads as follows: CARSLAGFHHYEQYF. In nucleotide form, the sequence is TGTGCCAGAAGCTTAGCGGGATTTCATCACTACGAGCAGTACTTC.